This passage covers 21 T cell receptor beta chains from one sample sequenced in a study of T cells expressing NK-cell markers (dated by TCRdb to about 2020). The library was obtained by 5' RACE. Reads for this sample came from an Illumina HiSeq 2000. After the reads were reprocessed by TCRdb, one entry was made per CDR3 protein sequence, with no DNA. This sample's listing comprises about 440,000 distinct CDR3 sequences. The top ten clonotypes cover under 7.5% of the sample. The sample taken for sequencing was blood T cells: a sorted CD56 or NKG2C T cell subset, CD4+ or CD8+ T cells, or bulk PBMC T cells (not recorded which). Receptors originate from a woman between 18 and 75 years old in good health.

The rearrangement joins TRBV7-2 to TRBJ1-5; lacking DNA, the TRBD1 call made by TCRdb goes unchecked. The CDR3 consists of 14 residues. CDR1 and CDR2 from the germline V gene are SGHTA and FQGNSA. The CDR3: CASSRDSGNQPQHF.

CDR3 protein: CASSEGYFYEQYF. This chain uses TRBV5-6 with TRBJ2-7; the D gene TCRdb calls, TRBD2, cannot be checked with no DNA. Germline V CDR1 and CDR2: SGHDT, YYEEEE. CDR3 length: 13 residues.

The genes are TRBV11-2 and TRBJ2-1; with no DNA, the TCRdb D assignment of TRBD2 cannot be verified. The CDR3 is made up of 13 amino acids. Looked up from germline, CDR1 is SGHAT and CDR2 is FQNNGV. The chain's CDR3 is CASRRITSSEQFF.

This chain's CDR3 is CASSSSSSGLTGELFF. The J gene is TRBJ2-2, the V gene TRBV7-9; TCRdb names TRBD2, which stays unverified in the absence of DNA. The V gene's germline CDR1 is SEHNR and CDR2 FQNEAQ (reference sequence). This CDR3 spans 16 amino acids.

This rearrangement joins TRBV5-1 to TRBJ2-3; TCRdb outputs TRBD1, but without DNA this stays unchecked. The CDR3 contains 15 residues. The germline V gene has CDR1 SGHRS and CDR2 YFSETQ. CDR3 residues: CASSLGDTGTDTQYF.

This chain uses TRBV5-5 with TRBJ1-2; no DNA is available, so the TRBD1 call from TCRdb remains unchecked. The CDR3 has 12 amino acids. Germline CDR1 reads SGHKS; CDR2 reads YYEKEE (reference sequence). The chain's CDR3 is CASSSPGFGYTF.

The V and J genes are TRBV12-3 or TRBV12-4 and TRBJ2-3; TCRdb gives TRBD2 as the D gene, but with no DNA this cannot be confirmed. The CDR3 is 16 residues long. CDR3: CASSSTVSGSGDTQYF.

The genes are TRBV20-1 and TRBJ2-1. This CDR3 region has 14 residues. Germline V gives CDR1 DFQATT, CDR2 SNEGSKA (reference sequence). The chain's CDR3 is CSALSYLGYNEQFF.

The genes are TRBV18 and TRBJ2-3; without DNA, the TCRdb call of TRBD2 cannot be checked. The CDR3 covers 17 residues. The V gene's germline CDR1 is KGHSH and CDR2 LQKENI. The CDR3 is CASSPRSSGGRTDTQYF.

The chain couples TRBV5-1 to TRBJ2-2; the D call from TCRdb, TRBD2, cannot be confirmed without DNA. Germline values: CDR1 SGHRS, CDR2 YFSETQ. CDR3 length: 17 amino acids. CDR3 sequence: CASSLNGLAGANGELFF.

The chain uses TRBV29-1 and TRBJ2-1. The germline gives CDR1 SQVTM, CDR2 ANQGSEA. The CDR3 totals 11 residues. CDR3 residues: CSVEAKVEQFF.

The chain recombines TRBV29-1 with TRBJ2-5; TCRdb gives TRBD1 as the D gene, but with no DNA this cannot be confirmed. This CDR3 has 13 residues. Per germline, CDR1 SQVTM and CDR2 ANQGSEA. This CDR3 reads CSVWDSSQETQYF. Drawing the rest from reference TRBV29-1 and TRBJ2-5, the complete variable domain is SAVISQKPSRDICQRGTSLTIQCQVDSQVTMMFWYRQQPGQSLTLIATANQGSEATYESGFVIDKFPISRPNLTFSTLTVSNMSPEDSSIYLCSVWDSSQETQYFGPGTRLLVL.

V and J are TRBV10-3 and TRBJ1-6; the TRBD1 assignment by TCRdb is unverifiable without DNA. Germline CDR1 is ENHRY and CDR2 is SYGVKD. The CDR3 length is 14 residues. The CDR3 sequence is CAISDQGRNSPLHF.

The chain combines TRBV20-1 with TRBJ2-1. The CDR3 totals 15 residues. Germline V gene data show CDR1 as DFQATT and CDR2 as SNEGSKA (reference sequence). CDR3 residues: CSARDWPSSYNEQFF.

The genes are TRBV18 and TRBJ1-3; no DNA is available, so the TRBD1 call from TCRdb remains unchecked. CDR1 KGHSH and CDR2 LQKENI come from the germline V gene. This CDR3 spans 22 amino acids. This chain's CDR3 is CASSPPRGRSEDIRYSGNTIYF.

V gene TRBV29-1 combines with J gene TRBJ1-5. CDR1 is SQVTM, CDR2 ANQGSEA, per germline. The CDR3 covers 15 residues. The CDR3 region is CSVEERVHSNQPQHF.

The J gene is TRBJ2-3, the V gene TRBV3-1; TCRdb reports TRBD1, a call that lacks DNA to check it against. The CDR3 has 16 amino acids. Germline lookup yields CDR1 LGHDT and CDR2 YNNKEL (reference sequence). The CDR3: CASSPLDRGLTDTQYF.

CDR3 region: CASSQGTGTQETQYF. The rearrangement uses TRBV4-3 and TRBJ2-5; TCRdb returns TRBD1, unconfirmable since there is no DNA. CDR3 length: 15 amino acids. CDR1 and CDR2 (germline): LGHNA, YSLEER.

The CDR3 sequence is CASSVTPSGRRGTGELFF. The V and J genes are TRBV9 and TRBJ2-2; TCRdb's D gene call, TRBD2, goes unchecked for lack of DNA. CDR1 SGDLS and CDR2 YYNGEE come from the germline V gene. This CDR3 region has 18 residues.

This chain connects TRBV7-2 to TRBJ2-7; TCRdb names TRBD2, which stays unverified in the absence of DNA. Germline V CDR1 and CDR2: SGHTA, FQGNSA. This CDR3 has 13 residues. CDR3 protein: CASSSAGGYEQYF.

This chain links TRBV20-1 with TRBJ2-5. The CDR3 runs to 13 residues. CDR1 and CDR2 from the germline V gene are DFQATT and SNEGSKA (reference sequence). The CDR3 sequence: CSAQSTVEETQYF.